Listed here are 10 T cell receptor beta chains from one sample, sequenced in a study of blood T cell repertoires in COVID-19. Method: immunoSEQ multiplex PCR; TCRdb's copy keeps in-frame clones and lacks some. The sample includes 110,000 to 150,000 clones, roughly 82% of them seen just once. Sequencing was done on a sample of peripheral blood. These receptors came from a man aged 55 to 70 with active or convalescent COVID-19.

In its sample, this clone was seen a few times. This chain uses TRBV6-2 or TRBV6-3 with TRBJ1-2; TRBD1 might be the D (5 bases). This CDR3 spans 12 amino acids. V was trimmed by 2 bases and J by 4 bases, leaving 5 bases between them. Per germline, CDR1 MNHEY and CDR2 SVGEGT. The CDR3 loop reads CASSYQGYGYTF. CDR3 bases: TGTGCCAGCAGTTACCAGGGCTATGGCTACACCTTC.

The chain joins TRBV7-2 to TRBJ2-3, with 8 bases identical to TRBD2. Trimming cost V 4 bases and J 0 bases; bases outside gene matches: 12. CDR1 and CDR2 from the germline V gene are SGHTA and FQGNSA. The CDR3 runs 18 residues. The CDR3 reads CASSSISGATSSTDTQYF. Here the CDR3 DNA reads TGTGCCAGCAGCTCCATTAGCGGGGCTACCTCTAGCACAGATACGCAGTATTTT.

The sample holds a few counts of this clone. The rearrangement links TRBV11-3 to TRBJ2-1; no firm D call. CDR1 and CDR2 (germline): SGHNT, YENEEA. V was cut by 1 base and J by 10 bases, with 8 bases left in between. The CDR3 loop spans 12 amino acids. CDR3 sequence reads: CASSLAGPEQFF. CDR3 nucleotides: TGTGCCAGCAGCTTAGCAGGCCCCGAGCAGTTCTTC.

V and J are TRBV5-1 and TRBJ1-2; D may be TRBD1 (5 bases). The CDR3 length is 14 residues. Germline V CDR1 and CDR2: SGHRS, YFSETQ. Trimming stripped 0 bases from V and 13 bases from J, with 19 bases between. CDR3 DNA: TGCGCCAGCAGCTTGGTGGCGGGGGGAGGTCTATCCACCTTC. Translating it yields CASSLVAGGGLSTF.

The chain couples TRBV18 to TRBJ2-1, with 11 nucleotides matching TRBD2. CDR3 length: 19 amino acids. The V gene end was trimmed by 5 bases and the J gene end by 0 bases; junction bases not matched to a gene: 12. The germline gives CDR1 KGHSH, CDR2 LQKENI. The CDR3 reads CASSSLAGGPSSSYNEQFF. In DNA, the CDR3 is TGTGCCAGCTCATCATTAGCGGGAGGGCCTTCGAGCTCCTACAATGAGCAGTTCTTC.

The V call is TRBV4-1, the J call TRBJ1-1; D perhaps matches TRBD1 (6 bases). The CDR3 has 13 residues. Trimming took off 4 bases at V and 4 bases at J, with 10 bases between the two ends. Germline CDR1 MGHRA, CDR2 YSYEKL. CDR3 in DNA: TGCGCCAGCAGCCTCACAGGGCTCACTGAAGCTTTCTTT. Protein sequence: CASSLTGLTEAFF.

The chain has TRBV19 and TRBJ2-1, with a tentative D call TRBD1 (6 bases). The CDR3 is 13 amino acids. From germline, CDR1 is LNHDA and CDR2 SQIVND (reference sequence). V was shortened by 5 bases and J by 5 bases, with 10 bases between the two germline ends. This CDR3 is CASSLQGNNEQFF. The CDR3 DNA reads TGTGCCAGTAGTCTACAGGGCAACAATGAGCAGTTCTTC.

As DNA, the CDR3 is TGTGCCAGCAGCCAGCACCAGGAGGGATATGGCTACACCTTC. Residues: CASSQHQEGYGYTF. The chain recombines TRBV3-1 (or the pseudogene TRBV3-2) with TRBJ1-2; unclear D gene. From germline, CDR1 is LGHDT and CDR2 YNNKEL (reference sequence). CDR3 length equals 14 residues. V lost 3 bases and J 5 bases, leaving 13 bases between the germline ends.

The rearrangement joins TRBV2 to TRBJ1-6, with 8 bases identical to TRBD1. Per germline, CDR1 SNHLY and CDR2 FYNNEI. V trimming: 4 bases; J trimming: 5 bases; junction bases outside the gene matches: 4. The CDR3 contains 15 residues. The chain's CDR3 is CASSVLGQDNSPLHF. CDR3 nucleotides: TGTGCCAGCAGTGTACTGGGACAGGATAATTCACCCCTCCACTTT.

This chain connects TRBV6-5 to TRBJ2-7; tentative D call: TRBD1 (6 bases). This CDR3 contains 13 residues. The V end was cut by 6 bases, the J end by 7 bases, with 16 bases between. Germline assignment: CDR1 MNHEY and CDR2 SVGAGI. The CDR3: CASSSSRGREQYV. The CDR3 DNA reads as TGTGCCAGCAGCTCAAGCAGGGGACGGGAGCAGTACGTC.